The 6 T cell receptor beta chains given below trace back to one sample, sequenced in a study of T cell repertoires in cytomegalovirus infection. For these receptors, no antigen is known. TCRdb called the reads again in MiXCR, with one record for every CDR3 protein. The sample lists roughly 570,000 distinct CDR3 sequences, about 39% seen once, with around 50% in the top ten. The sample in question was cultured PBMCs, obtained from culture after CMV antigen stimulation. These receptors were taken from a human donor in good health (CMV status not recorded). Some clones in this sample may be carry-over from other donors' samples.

CDR3 sequence: CASSLVSSGGPTNEQFF. DNA for the CDR3: TGTGCCAGCAGCTTAGTTTCTAGCGGGGGGCCAACGAATGAGCAGTTCTTC. This sequence joins TRBV7-2 and TRBJ2-1; TRBD2 matches 11 bases. V was pared by 1 base and J by 7 bases, with 9 bases of the junction left unmatched. Germline loops: CDR1 SGHTA, CDR2 FQGNSA. The CDR3 has 17 residues.

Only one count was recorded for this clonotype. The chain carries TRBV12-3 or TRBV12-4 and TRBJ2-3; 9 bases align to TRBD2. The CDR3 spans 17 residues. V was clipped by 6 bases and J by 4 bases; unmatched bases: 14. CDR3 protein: CASSSWRGGLRPDTQYF. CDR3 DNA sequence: TGTGCCAGCAGCTCCTGGCGGGGGGGACTGCGGCCAGATACGCAGTATTTT.

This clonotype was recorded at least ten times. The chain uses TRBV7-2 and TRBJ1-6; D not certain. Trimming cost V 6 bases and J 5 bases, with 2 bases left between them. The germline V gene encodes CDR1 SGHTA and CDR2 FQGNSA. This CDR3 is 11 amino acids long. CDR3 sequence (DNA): TGTGCCAGCAGTGATAATTCACCCCTCCACTTT. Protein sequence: CASSDNSPLHF.

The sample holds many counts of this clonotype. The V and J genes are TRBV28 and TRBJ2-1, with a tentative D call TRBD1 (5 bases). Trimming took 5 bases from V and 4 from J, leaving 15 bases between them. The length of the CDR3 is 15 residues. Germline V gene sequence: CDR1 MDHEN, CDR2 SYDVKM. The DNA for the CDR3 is TGTGCCAGCAGTCCCACGGACATTGTATACAATGAGCAGTTCTTC. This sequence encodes CASSPTDIVYNEQFF.

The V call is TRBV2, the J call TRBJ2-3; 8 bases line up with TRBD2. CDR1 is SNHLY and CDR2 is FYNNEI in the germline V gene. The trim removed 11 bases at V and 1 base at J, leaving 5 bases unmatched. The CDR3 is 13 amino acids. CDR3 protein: CAGSGGGTDTQYF. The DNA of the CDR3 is TGTGCCGGAAGCGGGGGTGGCACAGATACGCAGTATTTT.

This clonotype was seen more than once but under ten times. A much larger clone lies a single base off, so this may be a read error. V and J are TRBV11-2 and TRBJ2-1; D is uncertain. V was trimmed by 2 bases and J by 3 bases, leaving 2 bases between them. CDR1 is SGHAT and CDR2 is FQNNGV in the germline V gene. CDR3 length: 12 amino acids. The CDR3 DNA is TGTGCCAGCAGCTTAATCTACAATGAGCAGTTCTTC. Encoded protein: CASSLIYNEQFF.